Included here is one T cell receptor beta chain sequence, with context. Antigen unknown. This sample includes further DNA sequences coding for the same CDR3. This CDR3 has 14 amino acids. Germline lookup yields CDR1 LNHDA and CDR2 SQIVND (reference sequence). The V gene lost 3 bases and the J gene lost 0 bases, with 8 bases spanning the gap. This sample was included in a study of cytomegalovirus exposure and HLA in healthy donors. PCR amplification relied on 60 Vbeta primers (plus 13 Jbeta primers). The assay was immunoSEQ multiplex PCR, and TCRdb's table has in-frame clones only and misses some. The table lists approximately 150,000 clones, roughly 68% of them singletons. Study-level results: Sequencing likely produced, as an artifact, a cluster of highly shared sequence variants. Most TCR sequences were uncommon, yet certain public TCRs appeared in many donors.

V and J are TRBV19 and TRBJ1-1; no clear D. Sequencing input: PBMCs. The sequence derives from a man in his thirties or forties in good health and CMV-seropositive. Written as DNA, the CDR3 is TGTGCCAGTAGTATTGGTCAGATGAACACTGAAGCTTTCTTT. It translates to CASSIGQMNTEAFF.